This paragraph covers one TCR beta chain sequence. Profiling relied on immunoSEQ multiplex PCR, and the TCRdb table lists in-frame clones only, not all of them. The sample records approximately 2,000,000 clones, about nine tenths being singletons. These data belong to a study of shared clonotypes between healthy human individuals. The CDR3 has 14 residues. Trimming removed 2 bases from V and 7 bases from J; junction bases left unmatched: 6. Looked up from germline, CDR1 is SGDLS and CDR2 is YYNGEE. Sequencing input: naive CD4+ T cells from PBMCs. Subset given: CD45RA+ positively selected. V is TRBV9 and J is TRBJ1-5; TRBD1 matches 7 bases. The sequence was obtained from a man younger than 35 in good health. Some clones in this sample may be carry-over from other donors' samples. CDR3 sequence (DNA): TGTGCCAGCAGCGTGACAGGGTTGGGACAGCCCCAGCATTTT. It translates to CASSVTGLGQPQHF.